The TCR beta chain described here comes from a study of blood T cells in healthy people across ages. Per the germline V gene, CDR1 is DFQATT and CDR2 is SNEGSKA (reference sequence). This CDR3 has 13 residues. The V gene lost 3 bases and the J gene lost 1 base, with 9 bases spanning the gap. This clonotype was recorded at least ten times. The antigen remains unidentified. With a J-beta primer mix and a sample-barcoded 5' primer, a second PCR ran about 7 to 11 cycles. Each cDNA molecule was tagged by a template-switch adaptor that had 12 random nucleotides. The yield of each sample was at least 2.5 million CDR3-containing paired-end reads. TCRdb ran MiXCR on the 5' RACE reads and lists one entry per CDR3 protein. This repertoire shows about 780,000 distinct CDR3 sequences, about 46% found once; its top ten account for 15% to 20%. Study-level results: The recorded TCR beta diversity per million T cells decreased in a roughly linear manner with age. There were more naive CD4+ cells and higher diversity in long-lived donors than in aged donors.

The sequence was collected from an elderly man in good health. The sample comprised blood. The rearrangement joins TRBV20-1 to TRBJ1-2; weak D call: TRBD1 (5 bases). The CDR3 DNA follows: TGCAGTGCTAGGACGGGGGTTAACTATGGCTACACCTTC. Translated: CSARTGVNYGYTF.